The 16 T cell receptor beta chains below all came from one sample that was sequenced in a study of cytomegalovirus exposure and HLA in healthy donors. Here immunoSEQ multiplex PCR was the method, and the copy in TCRdb shows in-frame clones only, minus some. Here the sample spans around 150,000 clones, roughly nine tenths being singletons. Material: PBMCs. All receptors come from a man aged 18 to 29 in good health and CMV-seronegative.

The chain links TRBV2 to TRBJ1-5, with 10 bases lining up with TRBD1. Trimming cost V 4 bases and J 3 bases; bases outside gene matches: 12. Per germline, CDR1 SNHLY and CDR2 FYNNEI. CDR3 size: 18 residues. CDR3 amino acids: CASSALTGGQKVNQPQHF. The CDR3 DNA reads TGTGCCAGCAGTGCCCTGACAGGGGGCCAAAAAGTCAATCAGCCCCAGCATTTT.

The chain combines TRBV29-1 with TRBJ1-4, with 8 bases that match TRBD1. Germline CDR1 and CDR2: SQVTM and ANQGSEA. The CDR3 consists of 16 residues. V lost 4 bases, J lost 3 bases, and 10 bases stayed unmatched. The CDR3, as DNA: TGCAGCGTTGCAAGTTTTTCGGGACAGGCTAATGAAAAACTGTTTTTT. Amino acid sequence: CSVASFSGQANEKLFF.

The chain uses TRBV11-2 and TRBJ2-1; 9 positions match TRBD1. The V segment lost 5 bases and the J segment 4 bases; nucleotides outside the gene matches: 12. The CDR3 contains 17 residues. Germline CDR1 reads SGHAT; CDR2 reads FQNNGV. CDR3 nucleotides: TGTGCCAGCAGCCCGCAAGGGGCACAGGGGGCGTACAATGAGCAGTTCTTC. Protein: CASSPQGAQGAYNEQFF. Complete variable domain (other parts from reference TRBV11-2 and TRBJ2-1): EAGVAQSPRYKIIEKRQSVAFWCNPISGHATLYWYQQILGQGPKLLIQFQNNGVVDDSQLPKDRFSAERLKGVDSTLKIQPAKLEDSAVYLCASSPQGAQGAYNEQFFGPGTRLTVL.

The V call is TRBV5-8, the J call TRBJ2-1, with TRBD2 identical over 11 bases. Germline CDR1 is SGHTS and CDR2 is YDEGEE. The length of the CDR3 is 15 residues. V was pared by 1 base and J by 4 bases, with 1 base of the junction left unmatched. The CDR3 reads CASSLSSGGYNEQFF. The DNA of the CDR3 is TGTGCCAGCAGCTTGTCTAGCGGGGGGTACAATGAGCAGTTCTTC. The complete variable domain, with remaining parts taken from reference TRBV5-8 and TRBJ2-1, reads EAGVTQSPTHLIKTRGQQATLRCSPISGHTSVYWYQQALGLGLQFLLWYDEGEERNRGNFPPRFSGRQFPNYSSELNVNALELEDSALYLCASSLSSGGYNEQFFGPGTRLTVL.

The chain combines TRBV11-3 with TRBJ2-3; 10 bases align to TRBD2. The ends lost 5 bases at V and 5 bases at J; junction bases unmatched: 13. Germline CDR1 SGHNT, CDR2 YENEEA. The CDR3 spans 17 residues. The CDR3 reads CASSPPGVLAGLDTQYF. DNA of the CDR3: TGTGCCAGCAGCCCCCCGGGGGTACTAGCGGGACTAGATACGCAGTATTTT. The full variable domain, completed using reference TRBV11-3 and TRBJ2-3, is EAGVVQSPRYKIIEKKQPVAFWCNPISGHNTLYWYLQNLGQGPELLIRYENEEAVDDSQLPKDRFSAERLKGVDSTLKIQPAELGDSAVYLCASSPPGVLAGLDTQYFGPGTRLTVL.

The J gene is TRBJ1-4, the V gene TRBV7-9; 8 positions agree with TRBD1. V gave up 6 bases and J gave up 3 bases; unmatched junction bases: 9. Germline CDR1 is SEHNR and CDR2 is FQNEAQ (reference sequence). CDR3 size: 16 residues. The CDR3 is CASSSGQGRANEKLFF. CDR3 in DNA: TGTGCCAGCAGTTCCGGACAGGGAAGAGCTAATGAAAAACTGTTTTTT.

The J gene is TRBJ1-2, the V gene TRBV6-1; TRBD1 matches 7 bases. Trimming cost V 0 bases and J 0 bases; bases outside gene matches: 10. The CDR3 has 18 residues. The germline CDR1 and CDR2 sequences are MNHNS and SASEGT. This chain's CDR3 is CASSEALTGTLSNYGYTF. In nucleotides, the CDR3 is TGTGCCAGCAGTGAAGCGTTGACAGGGACCCTTTCTAACTATGGCTACACCTTC.

The chain links TRBV18 to TRBJ1-5; D is unclear. CDR1 is KGHSH, CDR2 LQKENI, per germline. This CDR3 is built from 15 residues. V lost 3 bases and J lost 4, with 13 bases in between. In DNA, the CDR3 is TGTGCCAGCTCACCTACGGCAGGTGAAAATCAGCCCCAGCATTTT. Translation: CASSPTAGENQPQHF.

The chain is built from TRBV7-9 and TRBJ2-5, with 12 positions matching TRBD2. The CDR3 runs 15 residues. Germline CDR1 SEHNR, CDR2 FQNEAQ (reference sequence). V was pared by 11 bases and J by 3 bases, with 10 bases of the junction left unmatched. CDR3 region: CAQAASGRGEETQYF. CDR3 DNA: TGTGCCCAAGCCGCTAGCGGGAGGGGTGAAGAGACCCAGTACTTC.

This clone was seen only once. This chain uses TRBV6-1 with TRBJ2-1, with TRBD2 matching over 9 bases. V lost 8 bases and J lost 8; bases outside the gene matches: 4. This CDR3 has 12 residues. Germline V gene lookup returns CDR1 MNHNS and CDR2 SASEGT. The CDR3 DNA sequence: TGTGCCAGCTCGCTAGCGGGGTATGAGCAGTTCTTC. Translated: CASSLAGYEQFF.

This clone was seen once. The chain recombines TRBV27 with TRBJ1-1; 7 nucleotides agree with TRBD1. Germline CDR1 and CDR2: MNHEY and SMNVEV (reference sequence). The length of the CDR3 is 13 residues. The ends lost 5 bases at V and 7 bases at J; junction bases unmatched: 7. For the CDR3, the DNA is TGTGCCAGCAGTCGACAGGGAATTCTTGAAGCTTTCTTT. Translated, it gives CASSRQGILEAFF.

CDR3: CASSDDSGGITGELFF. Here the CDR3 DNA reads TGTGCCAGCAGTGATGATTCAGGAGGTATCACCGGGGAGCTGTTTTTT. V usage is TRBV2 and J usage is TRBJ2-2; tentatively, D is TRBD2 (5 bases). Trimming removed 3 bases from V and 4 bases from J, with 15 bases in between. The CDR3 spans 16 residues. CDR1 SNHLY and CDR2 FYNNEI come from the germline V gene.

The chain links TRBV18 to TRBJ1-1; D is undetermined. V lost 3 bases and J 8 bases, leaving 10 bases between the germline ends. Per germline, CDR1 KGHSH and CDR2 LQKENI. The CDR3 is 12 residues long. In DNA, the CDR3 is TGTGCCAGCTCACCGGGCCTCAGAGAAGCTTTCTTT. It yields the protein CASSPGLREAFF.

This CDR3 is CASSGSGHPYEQYF. CDR3 DNA sequence: TGTGCCAGCAGTGGATCGGGACACCCCTACGAGCAGTACTTC. The rearrangement links TRBV25-1 to TRBJ2-7, with D perhaps matching TRBD1 (6 bases). Per the germline V gene, CDR1 is MGHDK and CDR2 is SYGVNS. The CDR3 extends over 14 amino acids. Trimming left V 4 bases short and J 2 bases short, with 12 bases between.

V gene TRBV5-4 combines with J gene TRBJ1-1; 9 bases fit TRBD1. The germline V gene encodes CDR1 SGHNT and CDR2 YYREEE (reference sequence). CDR3 length equals 17 residues. Losses at the gene ends were 5 bases for V and 1 base for J; bases not matched to a gene: 12. The CDR3 nucleotides read TGTGCCAGCAGGGTAGGGACAGGGCTTTCGGGGAACACTGAAGCTTTCTTT. It yields the protein CASRVGTGLSGNTEAFF. The variable domain in full, completed from reference TRBV5-4 and TRBJ1-1, reads ETGVTQSPTHLIKTRGQQVTLRCSSQSGHNTVSWYQQALGQGPQFIFQYYREEENGRGNFPPRFSGLQFPNYSSELNVNALELDDSALYLCASRVGTGLSGNTEAFFGQGTRLTVV.

This chain uses TRBV25-1 with TRBJ2-3, with 8 bases lining up with TRBD1. This CDR3 is built from 13 residues. CDR1 MGHDK and CDR2 SYGVNS come from the germline V gene. V lost 8 bases to trimming and J lost 4 bases; unmatched junction nucleotides: 5. The chain's CDR3 is CASAPGGADTQYF. In DNA, the CDR3 is TGTGCCAGCGCCCCAGGGGGCGCAGATACGCAGTATTTT.